This TCR beta chain was profiled in a study of ipilimumab plus nivolumab after autologous stem cell transplantation. The overall study: The myeloma cohort included high-risk transplant-naive patients and patients relapsing within 3 years of a first autologous transplant.

By share, this clone ranks as medium-sized. V dropped 7 bases and J dropped 5 bases, with 11 bases sitting between them. Germline V gene lookup returns CDR1 SEHNR and CDR2 FQNEAQ (reference sequence). This CDR3 spans 12 amino acids. The assay was immunoSEQ multiplex PCR, and TCRdb's table has in-frame clones only and misses some. The data contain fewer than 45,000 clones, 80% to 95% of them singletons. The genes are TRBV7-9 and TRBJ1-2, with D hard to call. This sequence was found in a male donor with multiple myeloma. The sequencing used PBMCs, collected in a trial of ipilimumab plus nivolumab as post-transplant consolidation. CDR3 in amino acids: CASTPNLYGYTF. In DNA form, the CDR3 reads TGTGCCAGCACCCCCAACCTATATGGCTACACCTTC. The full variable domain, its missing parts supplied by reference TRBV7-9 and TRBJ1-2, is DTGVSQNPRHKITKRGQNVTFRCDPISEHNRLYWYRQTLGQGPEFLTYFQNEAQLEKSRLLSDRFSAERPKGSFSTLEIQRTEQGDSAMYLCASTPNLYGYTFGSGTRLTVV.